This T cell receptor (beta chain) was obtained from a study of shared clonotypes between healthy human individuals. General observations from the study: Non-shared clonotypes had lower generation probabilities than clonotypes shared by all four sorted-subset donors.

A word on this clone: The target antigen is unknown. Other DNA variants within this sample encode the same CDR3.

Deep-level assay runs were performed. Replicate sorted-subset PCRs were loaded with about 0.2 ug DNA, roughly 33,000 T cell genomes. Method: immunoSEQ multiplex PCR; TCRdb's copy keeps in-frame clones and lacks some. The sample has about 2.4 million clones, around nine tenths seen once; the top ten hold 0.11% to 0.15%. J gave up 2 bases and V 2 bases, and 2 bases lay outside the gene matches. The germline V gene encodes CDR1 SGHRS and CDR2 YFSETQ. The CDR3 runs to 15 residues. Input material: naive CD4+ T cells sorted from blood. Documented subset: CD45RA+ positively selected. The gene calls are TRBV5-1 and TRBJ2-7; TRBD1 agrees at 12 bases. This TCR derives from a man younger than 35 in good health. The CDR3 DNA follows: TGCGCCAGCAGCTTAGGGACAGGGGGCCCCTACGAGCAGTACTTC. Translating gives CASSLGTGGPYEQYF. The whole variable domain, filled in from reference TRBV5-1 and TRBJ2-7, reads KAGVTQTPRYLIKTRGQQVTLSCSPISGHRSVSWYQQTPGQGLQFLFEYFSETQRNKGNFPGRFSGRQFSNSRSEMNVSTLELGDSALYLCASSLGTGGPYEQYFGPGTRLTVT.